These T cell receptor beta chains were read from a single sample in a study of CD8 T cell repertoires and HIV-1 epitope variants. These receptors' targets are unknown. The method was immunoSEQ multiplex PCR; TCRdb's version includes in-frame clones alone and lacks a portion of them. The table lists 5,800 or so clones, approximately 70% of them singletons, with roughly 44% in the top ten. The sequenced sample consisted of cultured CD8+ T cells derived from PBMCs. The receptor set was obtained from a male donor with HIV. The CDR3 runs from the conserved cysteine through the conserved F or W. A D gene is named only where the DNA matches it firmly. Rows give clone size only sometimes, using once, few, many, or a class for an expanded clone.

size,V,J,D,CDR3,DNA
.,TRBV29-1,TRBJ1-1,.,CSVGQDSLNTEAFF,TGCAGCGTTGGGCAGGACTCCCTGAACACTGAAGCTTTCTTT
.,TRBV7-9,TRBJ2-1,.,CASSLEGSSYNEQFF,TGTGCCAGCAGCTTAGAGGGGAGCTCCTACAATGAGCAGTTCTTC
.,TRBV7-9,TRBJ2-7,.,CASSPPGSSYEQYF,TGTGCCAGCAGCCCCCCCGGGAGCTCCTACGAGCAGTACTTC
few,TRBV19,TRBJ2-7,.,CASSTSVSYEQYF,TGTGCCAGTAGTACTAGCGTCTCCTACGAGCAGTACTTC
.,TRBV4-1,TRBJ1-1,.,CASSQGGSTEAFF,TGCGCCAGCAGCCAAGGAGGGAGCACTGAAGCTTTCTTT
.,TRBV6-5,TRBJ2-1,.,CASSSLGRSNEQFF,TGTGCCAGCAGTTCCCTCGGCAGGTCCAATGAGCAGTTCTTC
.,TRBV4-3,TRBJ2-2,.,CASSQDHGGGTTGELFF,TGCGCCAGCAGCCAAGATCACGGAGGGGGGACTACCGGGGAGCTGTTTTTT
.,TRBV5-8,TRBJ2-5,.,CASSLVAETQYF,TGTGCCAGCAGCTTGGTTGCGGAGACCCAGTACTTC
.,TRBV2,TRBJ2-7,TRBD1,CASTGGYEQYF,TGTGCCAGTACAGGGGGGTACGAGCAGTACTTC
few,TRBV4-3,TRBJ1-2,TRBD1,CASSQDLDRLYGYTF,TGCGCCAGCAGCCAAGATCTGGACAGGCTCTATGGCTACACCTTC
.,TRBV6-1,TRBJ2-3,TRBD1,CASSEGTGETDTQYF,TGTGCCAGCAGTGAAGGGACAGGGGAGACAGATACGCAGTATTTT
.,TRBV7-2,TRBJ2-6,.,CASSLQAGANVLTF,TGTGCCAGCAGCCTCCAGGCTGGGGCCAACGTCCTGACTTTC
few,TRBV9,TRBJ1-4,TRBD1,CASSASGTGVEKLFF,TGTGCCAGCAGCGCATCCGGGACAGGGGTTGAAAAACTGTTTTTT
.,TRBV5-6,TRBJ2-3,.,CASSLTGTDTQYF,TGTGCCAGCAGCTTGACAGGCACAGATACGCAGTATTTT
few,TRBV7-9,TRBJ2-7,.,CASSSDLLNEQYF,TGTGCCAGCAGCTCAGACCTCCTAAACGAGCAGTACTTC
.,TRBV28,TRBJ1-2,.,CAAAENYGYTF,TGTGCCGCGGCCGAGAACTATGGCTACACCTTC
few,TRBV28,TRBJ2-1,.,CASSSGPHGNEQFF,TGTGCCAGCAGTTCAGGGCCCCACGGGAATGAGCAGTTCTTC
once,TRBV28,TRBJ2-3,.,CASSLMSGSTDTQYF,TGTGCCAGCAGTTTAATGTCAGGGAGCACAGATACGCAGTATTTT
.,TRBV19,TRBJ2-1,TRBD2,CASSIRSGSGNEQFF,TGTGCCAGTAGTATAAGAAGCGGGAGTGGAAATGAGCAGTTCTTC
few,TRBV5-5,TRBJ2-1,.,CASSPFSGNYNEQFF,TGTGCCAGCAGCCCTTTTAGCGGAAACTACAATGAGCAGTTCTTC
.,TRBV11-2,TRBJ2-7,.,CASSFNPGSYEQYF,TGTGCCAGCAGCTTTAATCCAGGTTCCTACGAGCAGTACTTC
.,TRBV19,TRBJ2-7,.,CASSPDPNGGEQYF,TGTGCCAGTAGTCCCGACCCGAACGGGGGCGAGCAGTACTTC
.,TRBV5-5,TRBJ1-2,TRBD1,CASSSNGQGTGGYTF,TGTGCCAGCAGCAGTAACGGACAGGGTACGGGAGGCTACACCTTC
.,TRBV4-1,TRBJ2-5,.,CASSPLGSRNQETQYF,TGCGCCAGCAGCCCCCTGGGTAGTAGGAACCAAGAGACCCAGTACTTC
few,TRBV5-1,TRBJ1-2,.,CASSLEGMGGYTF,TGCGCCAGCAGCTTGGAAGGTATGGGCGGCTACACCTTC
once,TRBV6-6,TRBJ2-1,TRBD1,CASSAGTGSYNEQFF,TGTGCCAGCAGTGCCGGGACAGGCTCCTACAATGAGCAGTTCTTC
.,TRBV7-6,TRBJ2-5,TRBD2,CASSLASGAGGLETQYF,TGTGCCAGCAGCTTAGCCTCGGGAGCGGGAGGTCTGGAGACCCAGTACTTC